This T cell receptor (beta chain) was found in a study of post-analysis software for immune sequencing data. The overall study: Courses of disease covered relapsing-remitting, secondary progressive and progressive-relapsing multiple sclerosis.

In the case of this clonotype: What it binds is unknown.

Study-wide findings and caveats: Among four or five TRBV segments more frequent in patients than controls were TRBV5-6, TRBV5-1 and TRBV20-1. The study found significantly lower normalized Chao1 diversity in multiple sclerosis patients than in controls. F measure clustering grouped samples strongly by preparation batch.

Unique molecular identifiers were carried by the TCR beta cDNA libraries. Input of about 0.9 to 10 million T cells yielded around 500,000 cDNA molecules. TCRdb independently ran MiXCR on the PCR reads; one entry per CDR3 protein. Among fewer than 700,000 distinct CDR3 sequences listed, around 44% were seen once. The CDR3 is 13 amino acids. CDR1 and CDR2 from the germline V gene are ENHRY and SYGVKD. The germline V and J ends were trimmed by 6 bases and 1 base, with 9 bases remaining between them. The origin of this receptor is a girl aged 5 to 17 with multiple sclerosis. The V and J genes are TRBV10-3 and TRBJ2-5; a weak D match, TRBD1 (5 bases). The sample comprised blood. CDR3 residues: CAISLRGQETQYF. In DNA, the CDR3 is TGTGCCATCAGCCTTAGGGGCCAAGAGACCCAGTACTTC.